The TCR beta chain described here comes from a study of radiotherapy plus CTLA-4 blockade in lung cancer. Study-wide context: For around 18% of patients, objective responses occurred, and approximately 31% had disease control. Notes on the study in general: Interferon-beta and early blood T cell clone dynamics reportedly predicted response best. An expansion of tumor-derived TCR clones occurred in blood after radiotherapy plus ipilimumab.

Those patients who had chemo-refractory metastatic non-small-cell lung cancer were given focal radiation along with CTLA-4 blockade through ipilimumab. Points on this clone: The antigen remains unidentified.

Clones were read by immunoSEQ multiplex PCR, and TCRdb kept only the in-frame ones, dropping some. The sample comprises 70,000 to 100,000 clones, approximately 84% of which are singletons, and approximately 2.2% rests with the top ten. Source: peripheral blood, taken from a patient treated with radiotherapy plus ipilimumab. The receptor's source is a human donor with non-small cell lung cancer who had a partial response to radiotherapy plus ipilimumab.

The CDR3 is CASRKGVRSYNEQFF. For the CDR3, the DNA is TGTGCCAGCAGGAAAGGAGTGCGGTCCTACAATGAGCAGTTCTTC. This sequence joins TRBV6-5 and TRBJ2-1; D unclear. Per germline, CDR1 MNHEY and CDR2 SVGAGI. The ends were cut back, 6 bases at V and 1 base at J, with 13 bases in the middle. CDR3 length equals 15 residues.